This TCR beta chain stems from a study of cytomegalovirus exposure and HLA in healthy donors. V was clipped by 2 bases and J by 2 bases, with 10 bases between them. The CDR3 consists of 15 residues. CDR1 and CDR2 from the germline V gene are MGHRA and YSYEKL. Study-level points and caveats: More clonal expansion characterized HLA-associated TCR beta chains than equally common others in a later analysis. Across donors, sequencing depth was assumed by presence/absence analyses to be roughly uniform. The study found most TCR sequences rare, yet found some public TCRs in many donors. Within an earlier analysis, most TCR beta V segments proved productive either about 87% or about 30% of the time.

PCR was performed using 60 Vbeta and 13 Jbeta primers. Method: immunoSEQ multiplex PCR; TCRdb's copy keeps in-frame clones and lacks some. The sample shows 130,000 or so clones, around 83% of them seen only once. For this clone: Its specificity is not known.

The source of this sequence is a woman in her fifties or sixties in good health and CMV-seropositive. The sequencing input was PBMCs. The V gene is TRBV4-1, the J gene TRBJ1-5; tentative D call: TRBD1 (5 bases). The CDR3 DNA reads TGCGCCAGCAGCCAAATGGGGCTAGGCAATCAGCCCCAGCATTTT. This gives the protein CASSQMGLGNQPQHF.